Listed below are T cell receptor beta chains from one sample, sequenced in a study of CD8+ T cells in alopecia areata. The method was immunoSEQ multiplex PCR; TCRdb's version includes in-frame clones alone and lacks a portion of them. Of about 210,000 clones listed, 43% are singletons. Specimen: CD4+ T cells sorted from blood, collected around week 37, from a patient treated with tofacitinib. The receptors here all came from a human donor with alopecia areata. The CDR3 runs from the conserved cysteine through the conserved F or W. Fields, in order: clone size, D gene, V gene, J gene, CDR3 DNA, CDR3 protein. The D gene is left open where the match is weak. The listing skips clone size in some rows; elsewhere it reads once, few, many or a size class.

size: .
D: TRBD1
V: TRBV5-5
J: TRBJ2-7
DNA: TGTGCCAGCAGCTTGGAGACAGGGGGTTCCTACGAGCAGTACTTC
CDR3: CASSLETGGSYEQYF

size: few
D: .
V: TRBV2
J: TRBJ1-5
DNA: TGTGCCAGCGCTAGTCGGGGGGGTGGCAATCAGCCCCAGCATTTT
CDR3: CASASRGGGNQPQHF

size: .
D: .
V: TRBV19
J: TRBJ2-7
DNA: TGTGCCAGTAGACAGGGCTACGAGCAGTACTTC
CDR3: CASRQGYEQYF

size: .
D: .
V: TRBV28
J: TRBJ2-5
DNA: TGTGCCAGCAGTTTAAACAGGGGGGGCACCCAGTACTTC
CDR3: CASSLNRGGTQYF

size: few
D: .
V: TRBV29-1
J: TRBJ1-1
DNA: TGCAGCGTTGTTCTAAGTTACACTGAAGCTTTCTTT
CDR3: CSVVLSYTEAFF

size: .
D: .
V: TRBV29-1
J: TRBJ1-3
DNA: TGCAGCGTGCTGGGATCTGGAAACACCATATATTTT
CDR3: CSVLGSGNTIYF

size: few
D: .
V: TRBV30
J: TRBJ1-1
DNA: TGTGCCTGGAGTGTTGCCGGAGGCGCTTTCTTT
CDR3: CAWSVAGGAFF

size: few
D: .
V: TRBV30
J: TRBJ1-5
DNA: TGTGCCTGGGCTACAGGGCTCAATCAGCCCCAGCATTTT
CDR3: CAWATGLNQPQHF

size: .
D: .
V: TRBV5-6
J: TRBJ2-5
DNA: TGTGCCAGCAGCTTGGCCGTTGAGGAGACCCAGTACTTC
CDR3: CASSLAVEETQYF

size: few
D: .
V: TRBV29-1
J: TRBJ2-5
DNA: TGCAGCGCGGAGGAGGGTGGGCTAGCCCAAGAGACCCAGTACTTC
CDR3: CSAEEGGLAQETQYF

size: .
D: .
V: TRBV28
J: TRBJ1-5
DNA: TGTGCCAGCAGTTTAGTGGGGCGGACCCAGCATTTT
CDR3: CASSLVGRTQHF